This T cell receptor beta chain originates from a study of T cells expressing NK-cell markers. Study details: Sorted CD3+CD56+NKG2C+, CD3+CD56+NKG2C- and CD3+CD56-NKG2C+ T cells supplied TCR beta repertoires. Eight donors were sequenced, seven testing HCMV-seropositive and one testing seronegative.

TCRdb re-analyzed the 5' RACE reads; it lists each CDR3 protein once, without DNA. Its table lists about 260,000 distinct CDR3 sequences. The CDR3 runs 13 residues. Germline lookup yields CDR1 MNHEY and CDR2 SMNVEV (reference sequence). The rearrangement links TRBV27 to TRBJ1-5. Material: blood T cells: a sorted CD56 or NKG2C T cell subset, CD4+ or CD8+ T cells, or bulk PBMC T cells (not recorded which). The origin of this receptor is a woman between 18 and 69 years old in good health. The CDR3 sequence is CASSANLNQPQHF.